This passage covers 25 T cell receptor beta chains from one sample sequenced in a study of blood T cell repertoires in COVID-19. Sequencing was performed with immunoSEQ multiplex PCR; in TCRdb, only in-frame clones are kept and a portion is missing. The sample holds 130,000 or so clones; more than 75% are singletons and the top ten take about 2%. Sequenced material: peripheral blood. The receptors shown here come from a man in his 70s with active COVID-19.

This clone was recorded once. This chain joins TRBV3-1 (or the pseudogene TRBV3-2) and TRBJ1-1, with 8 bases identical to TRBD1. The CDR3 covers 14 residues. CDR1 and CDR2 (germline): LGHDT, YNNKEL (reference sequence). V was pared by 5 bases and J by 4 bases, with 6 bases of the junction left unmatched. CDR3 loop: CASSDRGYGTEAFF. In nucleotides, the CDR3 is TGTGCCAGCAGCGACAGGGGATACGGCACTGAAGCTTTCTTT.

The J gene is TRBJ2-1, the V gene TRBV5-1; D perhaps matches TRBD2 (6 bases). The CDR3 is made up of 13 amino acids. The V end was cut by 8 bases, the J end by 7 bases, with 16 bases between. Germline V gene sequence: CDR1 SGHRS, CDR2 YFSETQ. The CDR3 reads CASRSSGGNEQFF. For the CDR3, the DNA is TGCGCCAGTCGAAGTTCTGGGGGGAATGAGCAGTTCTTC.

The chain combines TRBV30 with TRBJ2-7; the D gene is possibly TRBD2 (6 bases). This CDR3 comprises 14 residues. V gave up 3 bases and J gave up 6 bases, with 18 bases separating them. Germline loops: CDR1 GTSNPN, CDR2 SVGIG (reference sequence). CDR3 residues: CAWSPLEGGSEQYF. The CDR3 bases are TGTGCCTGGAGCCCTCTGGAGGGAGGCTCCGAGCAGTACTTC.

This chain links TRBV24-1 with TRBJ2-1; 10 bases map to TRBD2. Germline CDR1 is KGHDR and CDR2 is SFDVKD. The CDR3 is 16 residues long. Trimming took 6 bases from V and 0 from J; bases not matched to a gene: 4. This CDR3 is CATSRPSGSSYNEQFF. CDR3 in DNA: TGTGCCACCAGTAGACCTAGCGGGAGCTCCTACAATGAGCAGTTCTTC.

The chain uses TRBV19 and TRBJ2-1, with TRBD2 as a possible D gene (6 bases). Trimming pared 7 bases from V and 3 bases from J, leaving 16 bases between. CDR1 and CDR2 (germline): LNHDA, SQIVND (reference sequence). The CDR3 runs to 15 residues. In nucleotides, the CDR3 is TGTGCCAGTATCAAAGGGGACTTGGGCTACAATGAGCAGTTCTTC. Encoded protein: CASIKGDLGYNEQFF.

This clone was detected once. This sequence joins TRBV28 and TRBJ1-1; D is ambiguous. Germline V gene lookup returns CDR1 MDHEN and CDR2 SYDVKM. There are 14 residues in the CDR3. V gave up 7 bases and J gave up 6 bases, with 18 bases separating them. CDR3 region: CASTPGGTFSEAFF. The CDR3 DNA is TGTGCCAGCACTCCGGGAGGAACCTTTTCTGAAGCTTTCTTT.

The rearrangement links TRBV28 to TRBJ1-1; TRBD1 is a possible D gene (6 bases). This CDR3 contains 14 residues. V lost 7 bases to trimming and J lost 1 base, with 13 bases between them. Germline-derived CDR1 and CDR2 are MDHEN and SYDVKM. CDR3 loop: CASTTGRWNTEAFF. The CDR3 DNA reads TGTGCCAGCACTACAGGGCGATGGAACACTGAAGCTTTCTTT.

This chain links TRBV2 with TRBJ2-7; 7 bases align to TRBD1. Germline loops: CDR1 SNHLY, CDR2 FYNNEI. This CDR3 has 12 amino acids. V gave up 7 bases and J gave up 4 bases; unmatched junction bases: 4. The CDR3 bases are TGTGCCAGCATAGGGGGCAGTTACGAGCAGTACTTC. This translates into CASIGGSYEQYF.

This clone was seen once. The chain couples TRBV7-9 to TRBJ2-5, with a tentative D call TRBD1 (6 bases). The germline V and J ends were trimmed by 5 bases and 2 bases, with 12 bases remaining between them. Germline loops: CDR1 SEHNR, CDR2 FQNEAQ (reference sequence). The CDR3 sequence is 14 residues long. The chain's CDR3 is CASSRRTEQETQYF. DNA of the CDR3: TGTGCCAGCAGCCGCCGGACAGAACAAGAGACCCAGTACTTC.

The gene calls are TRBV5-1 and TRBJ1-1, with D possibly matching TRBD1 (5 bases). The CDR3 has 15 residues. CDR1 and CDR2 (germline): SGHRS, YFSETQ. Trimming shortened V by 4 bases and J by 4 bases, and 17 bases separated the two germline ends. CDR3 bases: TGCGCCAGCAGCCCACCCCGGGGGGGTCGCACTGAAGCTTTCTTT. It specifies CASSPPRGGRTEAFF.

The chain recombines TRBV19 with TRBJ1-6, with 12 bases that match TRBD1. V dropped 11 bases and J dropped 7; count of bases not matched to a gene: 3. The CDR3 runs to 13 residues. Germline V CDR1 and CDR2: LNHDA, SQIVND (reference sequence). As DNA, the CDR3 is TGTGCCTCGGGACAGGGGGCCAATTCACCCCTCCACTTT. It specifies CASGQGANSPLHF. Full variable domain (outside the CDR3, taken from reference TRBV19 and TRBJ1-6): DGGITQSPKYLFRKEGQNVTLSCEQNLNHDAMYWYRQDPGQGLRLIYYSQIVNDFQKGDIAEGYSVSREKKESFPLTVTSAQKNPTAFYLCASGQGANSPLHFGNGTRLTVT.

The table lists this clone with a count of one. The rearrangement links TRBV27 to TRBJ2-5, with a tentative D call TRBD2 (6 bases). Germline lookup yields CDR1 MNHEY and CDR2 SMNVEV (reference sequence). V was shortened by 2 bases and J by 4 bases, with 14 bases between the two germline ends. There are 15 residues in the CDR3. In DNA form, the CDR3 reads TGTGCCAGCAGTTTACAACACCTCGGGGGAGAGACCCAGTACTTC. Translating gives CASSLQHLGGETQYF.

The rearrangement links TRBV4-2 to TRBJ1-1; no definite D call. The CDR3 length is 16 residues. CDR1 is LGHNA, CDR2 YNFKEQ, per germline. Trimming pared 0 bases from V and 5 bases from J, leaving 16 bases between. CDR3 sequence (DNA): TGTGCCAGCAGCCAAGATCGTTACGGGGTTGCGACTGAAGCTTTCTTT. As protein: CASSQDRYGVATEAFF.

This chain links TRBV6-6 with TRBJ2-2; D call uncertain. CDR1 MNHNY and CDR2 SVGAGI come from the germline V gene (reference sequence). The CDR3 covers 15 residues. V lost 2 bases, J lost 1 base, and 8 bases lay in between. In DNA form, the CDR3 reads TGTGCCAGCAGTTACAAGCGAAGGAACACCGGGGAGCTGTTTTTT. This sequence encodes CASSYKRRNTGELFF.

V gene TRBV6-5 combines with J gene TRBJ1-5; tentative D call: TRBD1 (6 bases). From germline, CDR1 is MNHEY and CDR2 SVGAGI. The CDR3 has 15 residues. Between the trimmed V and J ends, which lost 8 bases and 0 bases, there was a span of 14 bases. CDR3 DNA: TGTGCCAGCGAGGGGGGGGTTCATAGCAATCAGCCCCAGCATTTT. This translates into CASEGGVHSNQPQHF.

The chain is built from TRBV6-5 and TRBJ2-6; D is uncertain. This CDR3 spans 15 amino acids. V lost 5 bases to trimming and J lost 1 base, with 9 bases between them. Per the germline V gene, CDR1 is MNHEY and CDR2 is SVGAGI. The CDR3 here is CASSPRPSGANVLTF. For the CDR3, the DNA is TGTGCCAGCAGTCCCAGGCCTTCTGGGGCCAACGTCCTGACTTTC.

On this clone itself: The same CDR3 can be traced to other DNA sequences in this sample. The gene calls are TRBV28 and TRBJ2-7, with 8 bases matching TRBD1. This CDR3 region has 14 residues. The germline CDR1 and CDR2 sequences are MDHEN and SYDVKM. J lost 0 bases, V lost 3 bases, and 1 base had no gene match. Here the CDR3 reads CASSLTGDSYEQYF. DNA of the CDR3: TGTGCCAGCAGTTTGACAGGGGACTCCTACGAGCAGTACTTC.

The CDR3 DNA reads TGTGCCAGCAGTGACAAGGGGGAGTTGACTGAAGCTTTCTTT. It yields the protein CASSDKGELTEAFF. V usage is TRBV6-6 and J usage is TRBJ1-1; a weak D match, TRBD1 (6 bases). The germline gives CDR1 MNHNY, CDR2 SVGAGI (reference sequence). Trimming stripped 5 bases from V and 5 bases from J, with 15 bases between. The CDR3 loop spans 14 amino acids.

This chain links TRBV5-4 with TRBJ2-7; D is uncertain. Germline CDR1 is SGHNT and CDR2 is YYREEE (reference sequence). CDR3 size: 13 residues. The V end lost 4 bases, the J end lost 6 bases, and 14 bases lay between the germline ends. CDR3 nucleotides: TGTGCCAGCAGCCAACAGACCCCCAGCGAGCAGTACTTC. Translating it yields CASSQQTPSEQYF.

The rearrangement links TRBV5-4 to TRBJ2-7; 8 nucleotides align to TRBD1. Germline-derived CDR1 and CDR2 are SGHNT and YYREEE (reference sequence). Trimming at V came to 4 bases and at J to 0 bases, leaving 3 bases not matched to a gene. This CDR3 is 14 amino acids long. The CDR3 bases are TGTGCCAGCAGCCCGGACAGGGACTCCTACGAGCAGTACTTC. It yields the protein CASSPDRDSYEQYF.

The CDR3 is CASSEAYRGSYGYTF. CDR3 DNA sequence: TGTGCCAGCAGTGAAGCTTACAGGGGGAGCTATGGCTACACCTTC. V and J are TRBV2 and TRBJ1-2; 8 nucleotides agree with TRBD1. V trimming: 0 bases; J trimming: 4 bases; junction bases outside the gene matches: 4. The length of the CDR3 is 15 residues. Germline V gene sequence: CDR1 SNHLY, CDR2 FYNNEI. The whole variable domain, remainder taken from reference TRBV2 and TRBJ1-2, is EPEVTQTPSHQVTQMGQEVILRCVPISNHLYFYWYRQILGQKVEFLVSFYNNEISEKSEIFDDQFSVERPDGSNFTLKIRSTKLEDSAMYFCASSEAYRGSYGYTFGSGTRLTVV.

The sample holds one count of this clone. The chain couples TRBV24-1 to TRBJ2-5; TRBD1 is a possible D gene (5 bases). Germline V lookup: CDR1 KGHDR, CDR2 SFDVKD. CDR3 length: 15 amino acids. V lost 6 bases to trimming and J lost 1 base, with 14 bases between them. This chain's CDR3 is CATSKGRASQETQYF. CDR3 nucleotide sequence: TGTGCCACCAGTAAAGGCAGGGCCTCCCAAGAGACCCAGTACTTC.

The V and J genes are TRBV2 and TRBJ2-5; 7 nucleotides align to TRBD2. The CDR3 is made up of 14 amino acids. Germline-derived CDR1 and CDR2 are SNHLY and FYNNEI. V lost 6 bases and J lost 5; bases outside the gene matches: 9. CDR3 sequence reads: CASSPSLARETQYF. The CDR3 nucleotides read TGTGCCAGCAGCCCTTCACTAGCGAGGGAGACCCAGTACTTC.

CDR3 protein: CASSLGQGEGKLFF. The DNA for the CDR3 is TGTGCCAGCAGCTTAGGACAGGGTGAGGGAAAACTGTTTTTT. The rearrangement joins TRBV7-2 to TRBJ1-4; the match to TRBD1 covers 7 bases. This CDR3 is built from 14 residues. The V and J ends lost 1 base and 10 bases, in that order; junction bases with no gene match: 6. Germline assignment: CDR1 SGHTA and CDR2 FQGNSA. Variable domain in full (rest from reference TRBV7-2 and TRBJ1-4): GAGVSQSPSNKVTEKGKDVELRCDPISGHTALYWYRQSLGQGLEFLIYFQGNSAPDKSGLPSDRFSAERTGGSVSTLTIQRTQQEDSAVYLCASSLGQGEGKLFFGSGTQLSVL.

CDR3 DNA: TGTGCCAGCAGTTACCTTACAGGTCAGCCCCAGCATTTT. This gives the protein CASSYLTGQPQHF. The chain couples TRBV6-2 or TRBV6-3 to TRBJ1-5, with D tentatively TRBD1 (5 bases). This CDR3 contains 13 residues. Germline V gene data show CDR1 as MNHEY and CDR2 as SVGEGT. With 2 bases removed from V and 6 bases from J, the gap between germline ends came to 8 bases.